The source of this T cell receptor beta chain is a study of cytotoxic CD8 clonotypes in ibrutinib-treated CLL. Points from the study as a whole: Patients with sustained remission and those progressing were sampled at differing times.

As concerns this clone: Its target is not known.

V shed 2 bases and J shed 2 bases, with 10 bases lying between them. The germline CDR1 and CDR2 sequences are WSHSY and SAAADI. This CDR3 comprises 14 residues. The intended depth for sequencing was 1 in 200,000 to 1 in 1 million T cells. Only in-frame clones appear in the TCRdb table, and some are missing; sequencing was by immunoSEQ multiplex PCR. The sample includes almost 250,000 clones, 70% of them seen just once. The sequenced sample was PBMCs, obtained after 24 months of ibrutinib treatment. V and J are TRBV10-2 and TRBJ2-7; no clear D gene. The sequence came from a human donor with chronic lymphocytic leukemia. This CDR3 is CASSEKGWAYEQYF. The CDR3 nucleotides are TGCGCCAGCAGTGAGAAAGGATGGGCCTACGAGCAGTACTTC.